This TCR beta chain was sequenced during a study of CXCR3-negative and CXCR3-positive naive CD8 T cells. Regarding this clonotype: What it recognizes is unknown.

Each TRB cDNA library was prepared by 5' RACE (with UMI labels). With the 5' RACE reads reprocessed, TCRdb shows one record per CDR3 protein and no DNA. Its table records 130,000 to 150,000 distinct CDR3 sequences. From germline, CDR1 is WSHSY and CDR2 SAAADI. The CDR3 sequence is 16 residues long. Study results and limitations: More hydrophobic TRB CDR3s were found in CXCR3-positive naive cells than in CXCR3-negative naive cells.

The sequenced sample consisted of naive CXCR3+ CD8+ T cells from blood. The subset was: CD45RO-CCR7+CD27+CD95- naive CD8+ T cells expressing CXCR3 (TNR3+). The source of this sequence is a human donor in good health. Some clones in this sample may be carry-over from other donors' samples. The V gene is TRBV10-2, the J gene TRBJ2-5; the D gene TCRdb calls, TRBD2, cannot be checked with no DNA. The CDR3: CASSEPGLASGETQYF.